This T cell receptor beta chain was profiled in a study of T cell changes during pregnancy in multiple sclerosis. Sequencing used immunoSEQ multiplex PCR; TCRdb keeps in-frame clones, though not all of them. The table has about 44,000 clones, 96% seen once. This CDR3 spans 14 amino acids. Germline V CDR1 and CDR2: SGHNT, YYREEE (reference sequence). V was cut by 5 bases and J by 10 bases, with 22 bases left in between. This clone occurred once. The chain couples TRBV5-4 to TRBJ2-7; tentatively, D is TRBD2 (6 bases). This TCR derives from a female donor with multiple sclerosis, enrolled in a pregnancy study. The source was peripheral blood, collected in the second trimester of pregnancy. The DNA of the CDR3 is TGTGCCAGCAGTGGGGGGATGGATTCCACGAGTCAGTACTTC. This encodes CASSGGMDSTSQYF.